The present T cell receptor (beta chain) was sequenced within a study of cytomegalovirus exposure and HLA in healthy donors. The PCR employed 60 Vbeta primers together with 13 Jbeta primers. Produced via immunoSEQ multiplex PCR; TCRdb's table is partial and in-frame only. This sample has about 160,000 clones, with around 78% found just once. Findings and caveats of the study: Presence/absence analysis assumed near-uniform sequencing depth across donors. A later analysis found common viral pathogens apparently linked to several of the most significant clusters. A link between a missense DCLRE1C variant and TCR beta V- and J-gene trimming emerged from a later analysis.

Notes on this clone: Its antigen is unknown.

V shed 7 bases and J shed 4 bases, with 14 bases lying between them. This CDR3 comprises 15 residues. CDR1 SGHVS and CDR2 FQNEAQ come from the germline V gene. The TCR originated in a woman younger than 35 in good health and CMV-seronegative. The V and J genes are TRBV7-8 and TRBJ1-6; a possible D gene is TRBD1 (6 bases). The sample consisted of PBMCs. CDR3 loop: CASTARGGYNSPLHF. In DNA, the CDR3 is TGTGCCAGCACCGCGAGAGGGGGTTATAATTCACCCCTCCACTTT.